Only one count was recorded for the clone carrying this T cell receptor (beta chain). This record belongs to a study of T cell changes during pregnancy in multiple sclerosis. Sequencing used immunoSEQ multiplex PCR; TCRdb keeps in-frame clones, though not all of them. The sample contains roughly 100,000 clones, approximately 90% of which appear only once. The CDR3 totals 14 residues. The germline V gene encodes CDR1 SGHDN and CDR2 FVKESK. Trimming removed 4 bases from V and 4 bases from J; junction bases left unmatched: 5. The source was peripheral blood, collected after pregnancy. The genes are TRBV14 and TRBJ1-1; 8 bases match TRBD1. This receptor was taken from a female donor with multiple sclerosis, enrolled in a pregnancy study. For the CDR3, the DNA is TGTGCCAGCAGCCCGGACAGGGCTAGCACTGAAGCTTTCTTT. This sequence encodes CASSPDRASTEAFF.